This entry features one T cell receptor beta chain sequence. This clone has more than one count but fewer than ten. The specificity of this receptor is unknown. Nothing much larger sits one base from this clone, and base qualities are not available. The immunoSEQ Assay, a bias-controlled multiplex PCR, was used to amplify TCRbeta CDR3 regions from genomic DNA. In the paper's pipeline: The number of nucleated cells in each sample was estimated by amplification of reference gene primers within the assay. To quantify the absolute abundance of each unique TCRbeta CDR3 rearrangement, sequence reads were collapsed and filtered. Productive Simpson clonality was computed per sample as the square root of Simpson's diversity index over productive rearrangements. Held by TCRdb, this immuneACCESS table contains in-frame sequences only and omits some clones. Under half of the omission traces to an unresolved V gene where checked; the cause of the rest is unknown. V, J and clone size derive from that table, while D and trimming were established from the DNA sequence. The sample contains some 74,000 clones, 70% to 90% of them found a single time. The ten biggest clones cover more than 4.5% of the sample.

These data are taken from a study of blood T cell repertoires in COVID-19 (dated by TCRdb to the early 2020s). Some background on the complete study: Collaborator samples came from the United States, Italy and Spain and covered acute and convalescent phases of COVID-19. The samples were drawn from the first 160 participants of the ongoing ImmuneRACE study and from 950 to 1,500 subjects provided by 6 global collaborators. The dataset comprised deeply sampled blood TCRbeta repertoires from subjects exposed to, actively infected with, or recovered from COVID-19. The repertoires were released in a freely available public database meant as a resource for research on the immune response to SARS-CoV-2. HLA class I and class II types, where available, came from metadata supplied by the sample provider rather than from assay-based typing. The sample metadata nearly always contained a de-identified subject ID, COVID-19 status, age in years and sex. The prospective study material was composed of cDNA or gDNA derived from T cells, B-cell-depleted T cells, or PBMCs. The study at large found these results: How much clinical and demographic metadata was included differed by source and by participant, and the metadata was provided uncurated.

Whole blood was collected in K2EDTA tubes by collaborating institutions according to the institutions' own protocols. For TCRbeta analysis, collaborators shipped samples as frozen whole blood, isolated PBMCs, or DNA extracted from either of those sample types. V sheds 7 bases and J sheds 4 bases, leaving 7 bases between their ends. Its CDR3 holds 12 amino acids, cysteine through phenylalanine. Only the CDR3 region is kept as DNA, spanning 36 bases read in frame from base 1. For CDR1 and CDR2, the germline V gene lists SGHTA and FQGNSA. This TCR came from a woman aged 80 or over with active or convalescent COVID-19. The chain employs TRBV7-2 and TRBJ2-2; the D gene cannot be named for sure. What was sequenced was peripheral blood. The nucleotide sequence reads TGTGCCAGCACCCCTCCCACCGGGGAGCTGTTTTTT. Translated, this gives CASTPPTGELFF. Extended through the reference TRBV7-2 and TRBJ2-2 proteins, this CDR3 yields the full variable domain: GAGVSQSPSNKVTEKGKDVELRCDPISGHTALYWYRQSLGQGLEFLIYFQGNSAPDKSGLPSDRFSAERTGGSVSTLTIQRTQQEDSAVYLCASTPPTGELFFGEGSRLTVL.